This is a list of T cell receptor beta chains from one sample in a study of cytomegalovirus exposure and HLA in healthy donors. The protocol was immunoSEQ multiplex PCR, while the TCRdb copy is restricted to in-frame clones and leaves out a portion. The listing records roughly 120,000 clones. Sequencing was carried out using PBMCs. These TCRs come from a man between 35 and 55 years old in good health and CMV-seronegative. The CDR3 runs from the conserved cysteine through the conserved F or W. Fields, in order: V gene, D gene, J gene, CDR3 protein. The D gene is left open where the match is weak.

>TRBV7-9|-|TRBJ2-2
CASSFLPGMNTGELFF
>TRBV6-6|TRBD1|TRBJ2-5
CASSAGTAQETQYF
>TRBV5-1|TRBD1|TRBJ1-3
CASSVGDRSNGNTIYF
>TRBV11-3|-|TRBJ2-7
CASSLRGGTEIHEQYF
>TRBV18|-|TRBJ2-5
CASSPRGQQETQYF
>TRBV7-9|TRBD1|TRBJ1-5
CASSSLDRGAQHF
>TRBV2|-|TRBJ2-5
CATQTVFQETQYF
>TRBV7-6|-|TRBJ2-7
CASSLGQTGLIIYEQYF
>TRBV13|TRBD2|TRBJ2-1
CASTLSGSGGNEQFF
>TRBV11-2|-|TRBJ2-7
CASSLAVAGVGEQYF
>TRBV5-1|TRBD2|TRBJ2-7
CASSLGVGGPDEQYF
>TRBV6-6|TRBD2|TRBJ2-7
CASSQSGAGTYEQYF
>TRBV5-6|TRBD1|TRBJ2-2
CASSPARRTGNTGELFF
>TRBV13|TRBD2|TRBJ2-3
CASSRMGLAVTDTQYF
>TRBV13|-|TRBJ1-1
CASRDRTSNTEAFF
>TRBV9|TRBD1|TRBJ2-3
CASSLQGTGNTDTQYF
>TRBV7-2|TRBD1|TRBJ1-2
CASSIQGNGGYTF
>TRBV7-9|-|TRBJ2-3
CASSLLGDTQYF
>TRBV20-1|-|TRBJ1-2
CSARVDYGYTF
>TRBV12-5|TRBD2|TRBJ2-2
CASGLVLGLAGPGELFF
>TRBV2|TRBD1|TRBJ2-7
CASKNNRGVYEQYF
>TRBV11-3|-|TRBJ2-5
CASSPGEGPGPETQYF
>TRBV29-1|TRBD2|TRBJ2-1
CSVGTSDPYNEQFF
>TRBV5-1|-|TRBJ2-7
CASSRNRDSSYEQYF
>TRBV10-3|TRBD1|TRBJ2-7
CAISEFWDSSYEQYF
>TRBV11-3|-|TRBJ1-3
CASSLGTASGNTIYF
>TRBV29-1|TRBD1|TRBJ1-1
CSARTGSPEAFF
>TRBV7-9|-|TRBJ1-5
CASSSTDGRGSNQPQHF
>TRBV25-1|-|TRBJ2-3
CASRTDIGTLTDTQYF
>TRBV7-9|-|TRBJ1-5
CASSHTEGTQPQHF
>TRBV6-5|-|TRBJ2-7
CASSTDTEQYF
>TRBV5-5|-|TRBJ1-2
CASTRGGGYTF
>TRBV19|TRBD1|TRBJ1-4
CASSRDRARSEKLFF
>TRBV19|-|TRBJ1-1
CASSTLDRLMNTEAFF
>TRBV5-1|TRBD1|TRBJ2-2
CASSLQGAETGELFF
>TRBV11-3|TRBD1|TRBJ1-1
CASSLSGGGGTEAFF
>TRBV4-2|-|TRBJ1-1
CASSREGNTEAFF
>TRBV7-6|TRBD2|TRBJ2-1
CASSPWGGLAGGKSGSYNEQFF
>TRBV13|-|TRBJ1-4
CASSAQGRGNEKLFF
>TRBV7-9|-|TRBJ1-2
CASSVTGLGDYGYTF
>TRBV10-2|TRBD2|TRBJ2-1
CASRTSGRSNEQFF
>TRBV7-9|TRBD1|TRBJ2-1
CASSPGTGATYNEQFF
>TRBV29-1|TRBD1|TRBJ1-2
CSVAPGGNNYGYTF
>TRBV5-1|-|TRBJ1-1
CASSPQGSKTEAFF
>TRBV14|TRBD1|TRBJ2-2
CASSQGDRSNTGELFF
>TRBV19|-|TRBJ1-5
CASSITQGSRDQPQHF